A selection of T cell receptor beta chains follows, all from one sample in a study of blood T cell repertoires in COVID-19. Clones were sequenced by immunoSEQ multiplex PCR, and TCRdb holds only the in-frame ones, with some missing. The sample gives fewer than 95,000 clones, roughly 87% of which show up once; over 12% is in the top ten. The specimen was peripheral blood. The receptors here all came from a male donor with acute or convalescent COVID-19. Both conserved end residues are trimmed from each CDR3. Each record gives: V gene, J gene, CDR3 length, CDR3 protein.

>TRBV9|TRBJ2-5|12
ASSAGLAQETQY
>TRBV5-4|TRBJ1-3|11
ASSLLSGNTIY
>TRBV2|TRBJ1-4|11
ASRQGANEKLF
>TRBV19|TRBJ1-2|12
ATLPGTGNYGYT
>TRBV19|TRBJ2-2|11
ASSIGGTGELF
>TRBV7-7|TRBJ1-1|11
ASSLRRGTEAF
>TRBV7-8|TRBJ1-3|12
ASSTGTAGNTIY
>TRBV27|TRBJ1-1|11
ASRSWAGSEAF
>TRBV5-6|TRBJ2-7|13
ASSGGFHSSYEQY
>TRBV12-3/TRBV12-4|TRBJ1-1|11
AASVQGRTEAF
>TRBV2|TRBJ1-2|13
ASSEEGAANYGYT
>TRBV5-1|TRBJ1-2|11
ASSNTGNYGYT
>TRBV24-1|TRBJ2-3|12
ATGLAGSTDTQY
>TRBV6-5|TRBJ2-7|13
ASRSDRGTSYEQY
>TRBV3-1/TRBV3-2|TRBJ1-2|14
ASSHGQGVVVYGYT
>TRBV28|TRBJ2-7|13
ASTSSGTAYYEQY
>TRBV7-8|TRBJ1-5|13
ASSLVSGSNQPQH
>TRBV6-6|TRBJ2-7|14
ASSSPIRGGASEQY
>TRBV28|TRBJ1-5|15
ASSPPGGGKGNQPQH
>TRBV5-1|TRBJ2-3|14
ASSQDRLRGVDTQY
>TRBV7-9|TRBJ1-2|13
ASSSSGELNYGYT
>TRBV6-5|TRBJ1-1|12
ASSRTGLNTEAF
>TRBV5-6|TRBJ1-2|12
ASTTLQGGYGYT
>TRBV24-1|TRBJ2-3|9
ATSTEDTQY
>TRBV18|TRBJ1-1|10
ASSPGTPEAF
>TRBV20-1|TRBJ2-7|14
SASGVAHPTSYEQY
>TRBV3-1/TRBV3-2|TRBJ2-5|14
ASSQAVGAGTETQY
>TRBV4-2|TRBJ1-6|14
ASSQGAGQDYSPLH
>TRBV13|TRBJ2-7|15
ASSLGGRPLSSYEQY
>TRBV27|TRBJ1-1|11
ASTPRGIAEAF
>TRBV27|TRBJ2-2|14
ASSSRGQTNTGELF
>TRBV2|TRBJ1-1|13
ASRAKTGFSTEAF
>TRBV10-3|TRBJ1-2|15
AISEGEPGQRIDGYT
>TRBV9|TRBJ2-3|12
ASSATSGTDTQY
>TRBV6-5|TRBJ1-2|12
ASSHGGAGYGYT
>TRBV9|TRBJ2-2|14
ASSVVAGDVTGELF
>TRBV19|TRBJ1-3|12
ASTSGTAGNTIY